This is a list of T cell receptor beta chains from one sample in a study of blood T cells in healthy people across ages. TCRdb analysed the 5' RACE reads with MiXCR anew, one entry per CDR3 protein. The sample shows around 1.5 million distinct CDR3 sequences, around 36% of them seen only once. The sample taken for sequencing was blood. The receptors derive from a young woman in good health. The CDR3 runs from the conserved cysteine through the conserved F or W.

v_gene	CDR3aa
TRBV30	CAWNPWRGGLEQYF
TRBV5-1	CASSLDDRGLFSSYNEQFF
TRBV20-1	CSARLAGATQETQYF
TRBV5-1	CASSLGDSTLAVKLFF
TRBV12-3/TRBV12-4	CASRRTGLANYGYTF
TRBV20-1	CSALWTGVTNTEAFF
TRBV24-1	CATSDLIGTQYF
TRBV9	CASSPHRSDTQYF
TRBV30	CAWRATGGLPPLHF
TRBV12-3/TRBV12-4	CASGGYTDTQYF
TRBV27	CASSFSATGIEKLFF
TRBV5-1	CASSLAQGGSTDTQYF
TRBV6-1	CASSETLADTYEQYF
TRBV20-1	CSAKRAGVRETQYF
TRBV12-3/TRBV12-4	CASSLVPGTVPGEQFF
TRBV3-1	CASSQGRGQGGETQYF
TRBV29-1	CSVESVSYEQYF
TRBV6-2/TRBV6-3	CASIRGAGAEAFF
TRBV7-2	CASSFRTSEQYF
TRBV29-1	CSSEEAFF
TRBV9	CASSPPTISTDTQYF
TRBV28	CASSLSGVASYNEQFF
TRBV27	CASSLSFGGFDSPLHF
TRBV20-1	CSARDQKRVSNEQYF
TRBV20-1	CSAADRGNNQPQHF
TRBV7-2	CASSPLLVGTEAFF
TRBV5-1	CASSLEASGSRGTDTQYF
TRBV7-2	CASSLGADNYGYTF